Described below is a single T cell receptor (beta chain) sequence and its context. What it binds is not known. This sample was included in a study of cytomegalovirus exposure and HLA in healthy donors. Across the whole study: Around 78 million unique TCRs, all from HLA-typed donors, were included in an early release of the data. Study-level points and caveats: Analysis was performed later, and it showed HLA-associated TCR beta chains to be more clonally expanded than equally common others. Reports credit the classifier with highly specific, highly sensitive diagnosis of cytomegalovirus status. It was 164 TCR beta chains that were listed as cytomegalovirus-associated.

Primers for the PCR totalled 60 Vbeta and 13 Jbeta. Clones were read by immunoSEQ multiplex PCR, and TCRdb kept only the in-frame ones, dropping some. The profile shows some 160,000 clones, approximately 88% of them singletons. The junction had 19 bases not matched to a gene; V was cut back by 9 bases and J by 5 bases. The CDR3 covers 16 residues. Germline V CDR1 and CDR2: SGHKS, YYEKEE (reference sequence). The TCR originated in a woman under 30 in good health and CMV-seronegative. The chain combines TRBV5-5 with TRBJ1-2, with 7 bases identical to TRBD1. The sequencing sample was made of PBMCs. Here the CDR3 DNA reads TGTGCCACCAACCAGGACGAGCGACAGGGTTTATATGGCTACACCTTC. As protein: CATNQDERQGLYGYTF. Drawing the rest from reference TRBV5-5 and TRBJ1-2, the complete variable domain is DAGVTQSPTHLIKTRGQQVTLRCSPISGHKSVSWYQQVLGQGPQFIFQYYEKEERGRGNFPDRFSARQFPNYSSELNVNALLLGDSALYLCATNQDERQGLYGYTFGSGTRLTVV.